Listed below are T cell receptor beta chains from one sample, sequenced in a study of blood T cell repertoires in COVID-19. Sequencing used immunoSEQ multiplex PCR; TCRdb keeps in-frame clones, though not all of them. The top ten hold 2.5% to 3.5% of the sample, which has about 49,000 clones, roughly nine tenths seen once. The sample comprised peripheral blood. All receptors come from a human donor in a cohort sampled during active COVID-19. CDR3s include the opening cysteine and the closing phenylalanine or tryptophan. The order of the fields is clone size, D gene, J gene, V gene, CDR3 protein, CDR3 DNA. A D gene is named only where the DNA matches it firmly. Part of the rows lack a size; the others show once, few, many or a class for expanded clones.

.	TRBD1	TRBJ2-7	TRBV7-9	CASRTGGFHEQYF	TGTGCCAGCCGGACAGGGGGCTTCCACGAGCAGTACTTC
.	TRBD2	TRBJ2-1	TRBV6-2/TRBV6-3	CASSAAGGGAGEQFF	TGTGCCAGCAGTGCTGCTGGCGGGGGGGCTGGTGAGCAGTTCTTC
.	.	TRBJ1-1	TRBV7-9	CASSLESVNTEAFF	TGTGCCAGCAGCTTAGAGTCGGTGAACACTGAAGCTTTCTTT
once	TRBD2	TRBJ2-3	TRBV7-8	CASSSSGTSGTDTQYF	TGTGCCAGCAGCTCGTCTGGGACTAGCGGCACAGATACGCAGTATTTT
.	.	TRBJ1-1	TRBV6-5	CASKRGATEAFF	TGTGCCAGCAAACGGGGGGCCACTGAAGCTTTCTTT
.	.	TRBJ1-1	TRBV6-1	CASSDQGRVNTEAFF	TGTGCCAGCAGTGATCAGGGTCGTGTGAACACTGAAGCTTTCTTT
few	.	TRBJ1-5	TRBV3-1/TRBV3-2	CASSQTYSNQPQHF	TGTGCCAGCAGCCAGACTTATAGCAATCAGCCCCAGCATTTT
.	.	TRBJ1-5	TRBV30	CAWNGGVGNQPQHF	TGTGCCTGGAATGGAGGGGTAGGCAATCAGCCCCAGCATTTT
.	TRBD1	TRBJ2-2	TRBV25-1	CASSSGQGYTGELFF	TGTGCCAGCAGTTCGGGACAGGGGTACACCGGGGAGCTGTTTTTT
.	.	TRBJ1-5	TRBV2	CASSVSGEIQPQHF	TGTGCCAGCAGTGTATCAGGGGAGATCCAGCCCCAGCATTTT
.	.	TRBJ1-1	TRBV3-1/TRBV3-2	CACSQGFVLSNTEAFF	TGTGCCTGCAGCCAAGGTTTCGTTCTGAGCAACACTGAAGCTTTCTTT
.	.	TRBJ2-1	TRBV21-1	CASSVGGRPRNEQFF	TGTGCCAGCAGCGTAGGCGGGAGGCCTCGCAATGAGCAGTTCTTC
.	.	TRBJ1-1	TRBV6-5	CASSYSGGEAFF	TGTGCCAGCAGTTACTCGGGGGGGGAAGCTTTCTTT
.	.	TRBJ2-3	TRBV4-1	CASSQEGGGFTQYF	TGCGCCAGCAGCCAAGAGGGGGGGGGCTTTACGCAGTATTTT
.	.	TRBJ2-7	TRBV5-6	CASSPLAGFNYEQYF	TGTGCCAGCAGCCCATTGGCGGGGTTCAACTACGAGCAGTACTTC
.	.	TRBJ2-5	TRBV7-9	CASSPRLEEETQYF	TGTGCCAGCAGCCCTCGACTAGAGGAAGAGACCCAGTACTTC
.	.	TRBJ2-3	TRBV18	CASSPSADTQYF	TGTGCCAGCTCACCTTCGGCAGATACGCAGTATTTT
.	.	TRBJ2-3	TRBV7-2	CASSSPVDTQYF	TGTGCCAGCAGCTCGCCGGTAGATACGCAGTATTTT
.	TRBD1	TRBJ2-2	TRBV24-1	CATSDGQGVASTGELFF	TGTGCCACCAGTGATGGCCAGGGGGTCGCATCGACCGGGGAGCTGTTTTTT
.	.	TRBJ2-4	TRBV28	CASSIGGVAKNIQYF	TGTGCCAGCAGTATAGGAGGGGTAGCCAAAAACATTCAGTACTTC
.	.	TRBJ1-6	TRBV20-1	CSASGELRESPLHF	TGCAGTGCTAGTGGGGAGCTGAGGGAATCACCCCTCCACTTT
.	TRBD2	TRBJ2-1	TRBV19	CASSPWTSGGHEQFF	TGTGCCAGTAGTCCGTGGACTAGCGGAGGCCATGAGCAGTTCTTC
.	.	TRBJ2-3	TRBV5-1	CASTTQGSDTQYF	TGCGCCAGCACAACTCAGGGGTCCGATACGCAGTATTTT
.	TRBD1	TRBJ1-1	TRBV19	CASSHRGNTEAFF	TGTGCCAGTAGCCACAGGGGGAACACTGAAGCTTTCTTT